The entry that follows covers one T cell receptor (beta chain) sequence. What it binds is not known. These data are taken from a study of T cell responses to AZD1222 COVID-19 vaccine. On the study more broadly: Second doses were pooled across both intervals (about 4 or about 12 weeks). Study results and caveats: Reports say nearly half of spike-specific TCRs go after unmutated variant regions. Donors skewed white British and female; clonal diversity was possibly underestimated.

Profiling relied on immunoSEQ multiplex PCR, and the TCRdb table lists in-frame clones only, not all of them. The sample holds about 72,000 clones, 86% seen once. The CDR3 has 12 residues. Between the trimmed V and J ends, which lost 8 bases and 4 bases, there was a span of 9 bases. Looked up from germline, CDR1 is MDHEN and CDR2 is SYDVKM. V is TRBV28 and J is TRBJ1-5; a weak D match, TRBD1 (5 bases). The origin of this receptor is an adult in good health. The input for sequencing was peripheral blood, taken on day 0 of AZD1222 vaccination. Here the CDR3 DNA reads TGTGCCAGCGGAGGACAAAATCAGCCCCAGCATTTT. It specifies CASGGQNQPQHF.